Below are 20 T cell receptor beta chains sequenced from a single sample in a study of OX40 agonist ivuxolimab in advanced cancers. The data were produced by immunoSEQ multiplex PCR, yet TCRdb's version contains in-frame clones alone and is incomplete. Counted here are around 100,000 clones, around 87% occurring once; the ten biggest clones make up 0.15% to 0.2%. Sample: CD4+ or CD8+ T cells sorted from blood, taken in a trial of the OX40 agonist ivuxolimab. The receptors shown here come from an adult with an advanced solid tumor such as melanoma, head and neck, liver or kidney cancer.

In regard to this clone: One end of the junction fails to match germline, which may point to a read error. The rearrangement joins TRBV2 to TRBJ2-4; no definite D call. CDR1 SNHLY and CDR2 FYNNEI come from the germline V gene. The CDR3 has 11 residues. CDR3: CASGDGNIQYF. The CDR3 DNA reads TGTGCCAGCGGTGACGGGAACATTCAGTACTTC.

In its sample, this clone was seen once. V and J are TRBV2 and TRBJ2-1; 9 nucleotides agree with TRBD2. The V and J ends lost 3 bases and 7 bases, in that order; junction bases with no gene match: 7. The CDR3 is 15 residues long. The V gene's germline CDR1 is SNHLY and CDR2 FYNNEI. The CDR3 nucleotides are TGTGCCAGCAGTGATTCCCTAGCGGGGTCAAATGAGCAGTTCTTC. Protein: CASSDSLAGSNEQFF.

This rearrangement joins TRBV6-4 to TRBJ2-3, with TRBD2 matching over 12 bases. J lost 2 bases, V lost 6 bases, and 3 bases had no gene match. The CDR3 contains 15 residues. Germline V gene data show CDR1 as MRHNA and CDR2 as SNTAGT. CDR3 sequence: CASRGLAGPTDTQYF. As DNA, the CDR3 is TGTGCCAGCAGAGGACTAGCGGGACCCACAGATACGCAGTATTTT.

The V call is TRBV10-3, the J call TRBJ2-3; D gene uncertain. V was clipped by 0 bases and J by 0 bases, with 13 bases between them. The V gene's germline CDR1 is ENHRY and CDR2 SYGVKD. This CDR3 comprises 17 residues. CDR3 sequence: CAISESATLPSTDTQYF. In DNA, the CDR3 is TGTGCCATCAGTGAGTCCGCAACACTGCCTAGCACAGATACGCAGTATTTT.

This chain joins TRBV5-6 and TRBJ2-7; the match to TRBD2 covers 9 bases. The germline gives CDR1 SGHDT, CDR2 YYEEEE. With 4 bases clipped from V and 7 bases from J, the junction kept 12 bases outside the gene matches. The CDR3 runs to 15 residues. CDR3 sequence (DNA): TGTGCCAGCAGCCGGGACAGCGGGAGGAATTCGGAGCAGTACTTC. It codes for CASSRDSGRNSEQYF.

The V call is TRBV27, the J call TRBJ1-4; D uncertain. The CDR3 totals 18 residues. CDR1 is MNHEY and CDR2 is SMNVEV in the germline V gene (reference sequence). Between the trimmed V and J ends, which lost 1 base and 0 bases, there was a span of 15 bases. The CDR3 region has the DNA TGTGCCAGCAGTTTATTTCTCCCGACCGTTACAACTAATGAAAAACTGTTTTTT. This sequence encodes CASSLFLPTVTTNEKLFF.

Written as DNA, the CDR3 is TGCAGCGTTATGACAGGGGGGAACACTGAAGCTTTCTTT. Its protein is CSVMTGGNTEAFF. V usage is TRBV29-1 and J usage is TRBJ1-1, with 9 bases aligning to TRBD1. The length of the CDR3 is 13 residues. The trim removed 5 bases at V and 1 base at J, leaving 2 bases unmatched. Germline assignment: CDR1 SQVTM and CDR2 ANQGSEA.

CDR3 in amino acids: CASSLPGSTDTQYF. CDR3 nucleotide sequence: TGTGCCAGCAGCTTGCCGGGGAGCACAGATACGCAGTATTTT. The chain has TRBV28 and TRBJ2-3; D perhaps matches TRBD2 (5 bases). Germline-derived CDR1 and CDR2 are MDHEN and SYDVKM. The CDR3 length is 14 residues. V dropped 6 bases and J dropped 0 bases, with 10 bases sitting between them.

The chain uses TRBV18 and TRBJ1-2; 7 positions match TRBD1. CDR3 length: 13 residues. Unmatched junction bases numbered 1, after V lost 3 bases and J lost 3 bases. CDR1 is KGHSH, CDR2 LQKENI, per germline. The CDR3 reads CASSPQGDYGYTF. In nucleotides, the CDR3 is TGTGCCAGCTCACCGCAGGGGGACTATGGCTACACCTTC.

This chain uses TRBV7-8 with TRBJ1-4; D not certain. V lost 1 base and J lost 0, with 12 bases in between. The CDR3 contains 17 residues. Germline V CDR1 and CDR2: SGHVS, FQNEAQ. The chain's CDR3 is CASSLEGNPSTNEKLFF. In DNA form, the CDR3 reads TGTGCCAGCAGCTTAGAGGGCAACCCCTCAACTAATGAAAAACTGTTTTTT.

CDR3 amino acids: CAWSVGRLTDTQYF. CDR3 DNA: TGTGCCTGGAGTGTGGGCAGGCTCACAGATACGCAGTATTTT. J is TRBJ2-3 and V is TRBV30; no firm D call. The CDR3 length is 14 residues. V lost 0 bases, J lost 2 bases, and 9 bases lay in between. The germline CDR1 and CDR2 sequences are GTSNPN and SVGIG (reference sequence).

V usage is TRBV5-1 and J usage is TRBJ2-1; D is possibly TRBD2 (5 bases). Germline values: CDR1 SGHRS, CDR2 YFSETQ. The CDR3 length is 14 residues. Trimming stripped 2 bases from V and 8 bases from J, with 14 bases between. CDR3 nucleotides: TGCGCCAGCAGCTTAAGGGCCGGAGGCTATGAGCAGTTCTTC. Its protein product is CASSLRAGGYEQFF.

This chain links TRBV11-1 with TRBJ2-5, with D possibly called TRBD1 or TRBD2 (6 bases each). Trimming pared 5 bases from V and 4 bases from J, leaving 14 bases between. The CDR3 is 14 amino acids. The germline V gene encodes CDR1 SGHAT and CDR2 FQDESV (reference sequence). The DNA of the CDR3 is TGTGCCAGCAGCCGCGGGGCCAGGGGAGAGACCCAGTACTTC. Translated, it gives CASSRGARGETQYF.

This rearrangement joins TRBV6-6 to TRBJ2-5; no reliable D call. Trimming shortened V by 5 bases and J by 1 base, and 14 bases separated the two germline ends. The CDR3 sequence is 15 residues long. Germline CDR1 and CDR2: MNHNY and SVGAGI (reference sequence). CDR3 sequence (DNA): TGTGCCAGCAGTAGTGCCCTGACGGGCCAAGAGACCCAGTACTTC. It encodes CASSSALTGQETQYF.

This clone has only one observation. This sequence joins TRBV6-8 and TRBJ2-1, with a tentative D call TRBD2 (5 bases). Germline CDR1 MNHGY, CDR2 SAAAGT. CDR3 length equals 14 residues. Trimming left V 11 bases short and J 7 bases short, with 21 bases between. The CDR3 DNA sequence: TGTGCCCGAACGATCAGCGGAGGAGATAATGAGCAGTTCTTC. Translation gives CARTISGGDNEQFF.

The chain combines TRBV5-1 with TRBJ2-3, with 7 bases fitting TRBD2. Germline values: CDR1 SGHRS, CDR2 YFSETQ. The CDR3 is made up of 18 amino acids. The J segment lost 0 bases and the V segment lost 4 bases, leaving 14 bases of the junction unmatched. The CDR3 DNA reads as TGCGCCAGCAGCCCGGGTTTGTCTAGCGGAGTGAGCACAGATACGCAGTATTTT. It codes for CASSPGLSSGVSTDTQYF.

This chain links TRBV19 with TRBJ1-5; 11 bases align to TRBD1. Germline-derived CDR1 and CDR2 are LNHDA and SQIVND (reference sequence). V was clipped by 4 bases and J by 5 bases; unmatched bases: 7. CDR3 length: 16 amino acids. CDR3 bases: TGTGCCAGTAGTACCCTACCGGGACAGGGGGATCAGCCCCAGCATTTT. It translates to CASSTLPGQGDQPQHF. Complete variable domain (other parts from reference TRBV19 and TRBJ1-5): DGGITQSPKYLFRKEGQNVTLSCEQNLNHDAMYWYRQDPGQGLRLIYYSQIVNDFQKGDIAEGYSVSREKKESFPLTVTSAQKNPTAFYLCASSTLPGQGDQPQHFGDGTRLSIL.

This clone was seen a few times. The genes are TRBV19 and TRBJ1-5; possible D gene TRBD1, 5 bases. The CDR3 length is 17 residues. Germline CDR1 reads LNHDA; CDR2 reads SQIVND (reference sequence). The V end lost 2 bases, the J end lost 0 bases, and 14 bases lay between the germline ends. As DNA, the CDR3 is TGTGCCAGTAGTATAATTCGGACAACTGATAGCAATCAGCCCCAGCATTTT. Amino acids: CASSIIRTTDSNQPQHF.

The chain is built from TRBV5-1 and TRBJ2-5, with D possibly TRBD2 on 6 matching bases. Germline V CDR1 and CDR2: SGHRS, YFSETQ. V was shortened by 5 bases and J by 2 bases, with 19 bases between the two germline ends. The CDR3 has 16 residues. The CDR3 protein is CASRSVRDRGQETQYF. DNA for the CDR3: TGCGCCAGCAGGAGTGTACGCGATCGGGGGCAAGAGACCCAGTACTTC.

The genes are TRBV28 and TRBJ2-1; D might be TRBD1 (6 bases). CDR3 length equals 14 residues. Trimming removed 6 bases at V and 10 bases at J, with 19 bases between. Looked up from germline, CDR1 is MDHEN and CDR2 is SYDVKM. CDR3 sequence: CASRPALAGTEQFF. The CDR3 DNA follows: TGTGCCAGCAGACCCGCCTTGGCCGGGACAGAGCAGTTCTTC.